These 26 T cell receptor beta chains came from one sample sequenced in a study of blood T cell repertoires in COVID-19. Clones were sequenced by immunoSEQ multiplex PCR, and TCRdb holds only the in-frame ones, with some missing. The repertoire includes a few hundred thousand clones, about nine tenths of them detected once, and roughly 6.7% sits in the top ten. The specimen was peripheral blood. The source is a woman aged 25 to 39 with COVID-19, enrolled during active disease.

This clone was observed a few times. The chain links TRBV2 to TRBJ2-7, with D perhaps TRBD2 (6 bases). The CDR3 contains 14 residues. V gave up 7 bases and J gave up 5 bases, with 18 bases separating them. Germline V CDR1 and CDR2: SNHLY, FYNNEI. The CDR3 sequence is CASTPPQRENEQYF. The CDR3 nucleotides read TGTGCCAGCACTCCGCCGCAACGGGAGAACGAGCAGTACTTC.

The chain combines TRBV2 with TRBJ2-5; possible D gene TRBD2, 7 bases. Germline V gives CDR1 SNHLY, CDR2 FYNNEI. This CDR3 has 16 residues. Trimming removed 3 bases from V and 5 bases from J, with 19 bases in between. The DNA of the CDR3 is TGTGCCAGCAGTGACGGAGGGGGGGGCCTTGCTGAGACCCAGTACTTC. Its protein product is CASSDGGGGLAETQYF. The whole variable domain, filled in from reference TRBV2 and TRBJ2-5, reads EPEVTQTPSHQVTQMGQEVILRCVPISNHLYFYWYRQILGQKVEFLVSFYNNEISEKSEIFDDQFSVERPDGSNFTLKIRSTKLEDSAMYFCASSDGGGGLAETQYFGPGTRLLVL.

The chain joins TRBV18 to TRBJ1-1; tentatively, D is TRBD1 (5 bases). Germline CDR1 KGHSH, CDR2 LQKENI. V shed 4 bases and J shed 5 bases, with 23 bases lying between them. This CDR3 is 17 amino acids long. The chain's CDR3 is CASSQFGRREEGTEAFF. The CDR3 coding sequence is TGTGCCAGCTCACAATTTGGCAGACGCGAGGAGGGGACTGAAGCTTTCTTT.

V usage is TRBV5-3 and J usage is TRBJ2-7; 11 bases fit TRBD1. TRBV5-3 is an ORF, and what it does is uncertain. Trimming at V came to 4 bases and at J to 5 bases, leaving 14 bases not matched to a gene. This CDR3 contains 17 residues. The CDR3 loop is CARSEGTGGAPLNEQYF. In DNA form, the CDR3 reads TGTGCCAGAAGCGAGGGGACAGGGGGGGCCCCACTGAACGAGCAGTACTTC.

This clone came up once. This chain connects TRBV6-5 to TRBJ1-1; D perhaps matches TRBD1 (5 bases). V was clipped by 2 bases and J by 8 bases, with 15 bases between them. The CDR3 covers 14 residues. Germline lookup yields CDR1 MNHEY and CDR2 SVGAGI. The CDR3 nucleotides read TGTGCCAGCAGTTACGGGCAGGGACTGGCGGAAGCTTTCTTT. Translated, it gives CASSYGQGLAEAFF.

The J gene is TRBJ1-2, the V gene TRBV6-5, with 7 nucleotides matching TRBD1. From germline, CDR1 is MNHEY and CDR2 SVGAGI. The CDR3 contains 15 residues. Trimming removed 0 bases from V and 5 bases from J; junction bases left unmatched: 6. In DNA form, the CDR3 reads TGTGCCAGCAGTTACTCGGGACAGAGGAGTTATGGCTACACCTTC. This sequence encodes CASSYSGQRSYGYTF.

The J gene is TRBJ2-5, the V gene TRBV4-2; 8 nucleotides match TRBD2. The V gene's germline CDR1 is LGHNA and CDR2 YNFKEQ. The CDR3 is 16 residues long. Trimming took 0 bases from V and 5 from J; bases not matched to a gene: 8. The CDR3 protein is CASSQDVGASGETQYF. The CDR3 DNA follows: TGTGCCAGCAGCCAAGATGTTGGGGCTAGCGGGGAGACCCAGTACTTC.

The chain carries TRBV2 and TRBJ1-3, with D uncertain. This CDR3 comprises 17 residues. Trimming left V 2 bases short and J 7 bases short, with 21 bases between. Per germline, CDR1 SNHLY and CDR2 FYNNEI. CDR3: CASSESWRQPVYNTIYF. The CDR3 nucleotides read TGTGCCAGCAGTGAAAGCTGGCGGCAGCCGGTGTATAACACCATATATTTT.

The chain combines TRBV10-3 with TRBJ1-6, with D perhaps matching TRBD1 (6 bases). The V and J ends lost 6 bases and 7 bases respectively, with 16 bases between them. Germline V gene sequence: CDR1 ENHRY, CDR2 SYGVKD. This CDR3 has 15 residues. CDR3 protein: CAISPRDNPNSPLHF. The CDR3 nucleotides are TGTGCCATCAGCCCCCGGGACAACCCAAATTCACCCCTCCACTTT.

The rearrangement uses TRBV4-2 and TRBJ2-7; 11 bases agree with TRBD1. Germline loops: CDR1 LGHNA, CDR2 YNFKEQ. The CDR3 runs to 16 residues. The ends lost 0 bases at V and 3 bases at J; junction bases unmatched: 4. CDR3: CASSQDRGTGGYEQYF. The CDR3 nucleotides are TGTGCCAGCAGCCAAGATCGGGGGACAGGGGGCTACGAGCAGTACTTC.

V is TRBV28 and J is TRBJ1-5; tentative D call: TRBD1 (6 bases). The CDR3 is made up of 14 amino acids. V shed 7 bases and J shed 3 bases, with 13 bases lying between them. The germline CDR1 and CDR2 sequences are MDHEN and SYDVKM. The CDR3 bases are TGTGCCAGCAAGAGAACAGGGTACAATCAGCCCCAGCATTTT. Its protein is CASKRTGYNQPQHF.

The V and J genes are TRBV3-1 (or the pseudogene TRBV3-2) and TRBJ2-1; D not resolved. This CDR3 region has 14 residues. The germline V gene has CDR1 LGHDT and CDR2 YNNKEL (reference sequence). V was cut by 0 bases and J by 5 bases, with 8 bases left in between. The CDR3 DNA sequence: TGTGCCAGCAGCCAAGATCCGGAGCACAATGAGCAGTTCTTC. Its protein product is CASSQDPEHNEQFF.

The CDR3 region has the DNA TGTGCCAGCAGCAAACACCCAGCGGACAGGGCCCGGGAGACCCAGTACTTC. Amino acid sequence: CASSKHPADRARETQYF. The rearrangement links TRBV21-1 to TRBJ2-5; TRBD1 was called by the table and not checked on the DNA. TRBV21-1 counts as a pseudogene. The CDR3 extends over 17 amino acids.

The rearrangement links TRBV7-2 to TRBJ1-2; D call uncertain. Trimming shortened V by 1 base and J by 1 base, and 7 bases separated the two germline ends. Germline V CDR1 and CDR2: SGHTA, FQGNSA. There are 14 residues in the CDR3. CDR3 protein: CASSLGSRNYGYTF. The CDR3 DNA reads TGTGCCAGCAGCTTAGGGAGTCGTAACTATGGCTACACCTTC.

The rearrangement joins TRBV4-3 to TRBJ1-3; perhaps TRBD1 as D (5 bases). The CDR3 extends over 17 amino acids. Trimming pared 0 bases from V and 0 bases from J, leaving 12 bases between. Germline V gene lookup returns CDR1 LGHNA and CDR2 YSLEER. CDR3 bases: TGCGCCAGCAGCCAAGATGAAGTGACAGTCTCTGGAAACACCATATATTTT. Its translation: CASSQDEVTVSGNTIYF.

The chain uses TRBV24-1 and TRBJ1-1; no firm D call. Germline V gene data show CDR1 as KGHDR and CDR2 as SFDVKD. This CDR3 spans 17 amino acids. V was clipped by 6 bases and J by 3 bases, with 22 bases between them. The DNA for the CDR3 is TGTGCCACCAGTTTGGAAAAACCAGGCGGGAGGGACACTGAAGCTTTCTTT. Protein product: CATSLEKPGGRDTEAFF.

This sequence joins TRBV12-3 or TRBV12-4 and TRBJ2-5; D is perhaps TRBD1 (6 bases). V lost 8 bases and J lost 2, with 12 bases in between. The CDR3 loop spans 13 amino acids. CDR3 residues: CASGDTQQETQYF. The CDR3 nucleotides are TGTGCCAGCGGGGACACCCAACAAGAGACCCAGTACTTC.

The V gene is TRBV5-1, the J gene TRBJ2-7; D is possibly TRBD1 (6 bases). The V end was cut by 4 bases, the J end by 6 bases, with 11 bases between. Germline V gene lookup returns CDR1 SGHRS and CDR2 YFSETQ. The CDR3 has 12 amino acids. The CDR3: CASSTSRGEQYF. As DNA, the CDR3 is TGCGCCAGCAGCACTTCCAGGGGCGAGCAGTACTTC.

This sequence joins TRBV29-1 and TRBJ2-1; D possibly corresponds to TRBD1 (5 bases). With 8 bases removed from V and 4 bases from J, the gap between germline ends came to 9 bases. Germline lookup yields CDR1 SQVTM and CDR2 ANQGSEA. CDR3 length: 11 residues. CDR3 amino acids: CSLGHYNEQFF. The CDR3 nucleotides read TGCAGCCTGGGGCATTACAATGAGCAGTTCTTC.

The rearrangement joins TRBV7-9 to TRBJ2-1; D might be TRBD2 (6 bases). Deletions cut 5 bases from V and 4 bases from J, with 15 bases between. The CDR3 is 15 residues long. Germline lookup yields CDR1 SEHNR and CDR2 FQNEAQ (reference sequence). The CDR3 sequence: CASSQAGTYYNEQFF. In nucleotides, the CDR3 is TGTGCCAGCAGCCAAGCCGGGACTTATTACAATGAGCAGTTCTTC. Full variable domain (outside the CDR3, taken from reference TRBV7-9 and TRBJ2-1): DTGVSQNPRHKITKRGQNVTFRCDPISEHNRLYWYRQTLGQGPEFLTYFQNEAQLEKSRLLSDRFSAERPKGSFSTLEIQRTEQGDSAMYLCASSQAGTYYNEQFFGPGTRLTVL.

This sequence joins TRBV18 and TRBJ1-6; no reliable D call. Trimming stripped 2 bases from V and 7 bases from J, with 6 bases between. Germline CDR1 KGHSH, CDR2 LQKENI. This CDR3 spans 13 amino acids. DNA of the CDR3: TGTGCCAGCTCACCAGGGCACAATTCACCCCTCCACTTT. Encoded protein: CASSPGHNSPLHF.

The chain employs TRBV5-1 and TRBJ1-6, with no clear D. Per the germline V gene, CDR1 is SGHRS and CDR2 is YFSETQ. The CDR3 contains 15 residues. The V and J ends lost 0 bases and 8 bases respectively, with 12 bases between them. DNA of the CDR3: TGCGCCAGCAGCTTGGTTTCGGGGTATGATTCACCCCTCCACTTT. Amino acids: CASSLVSGYDSPLHF. Drawing the rest from reference TRBV5-1 and TRBJ1-6, the complete variable domain is KAGVTQTPRYLIKTRGQQVTLSCSPISGHRSVSWYQQTPGQGLQFLFEYFSETQRNKGNFPGRFSGRQFSNSRSEMNVSTLELGDSALYLCASSLVSGYDSPLHFGNGTRLTVT.

CDR3 sequence reads: CASSLGTGQRSPLHF. Written as DNA, the CDR3 is TGTGCCAGCAGCTTGGGGACAGGGCAGCGGTCACCCCTCCACTTT. This chain links TRBV7-6 with TRBJ1-6, with 9 bases matching TRBD1. This CDR3 is built from 15 residues. V gave up 3 bases and J gave up 10 bases; unmatched junction bases: 7. Germline lookup yields CDR1 SGHVS and CDR2 FNYEAQ. Full variable domain (remainder filled in from reference TRBV7-6 and TRBJ1-6): GAGVSQSPRYKVTKRGQDVALRCDPISGHVSLYWYRQALGQGPEFLTYFNYEAQQDKSGLPNDRFSAERPEGSISTLTIQRTEQRDSAMYRCASSLGTGQRSPLHFGNGTRLTVT.

This chain links TRBV3-1 (or the pseudogene TRBV3-2) with TRBJ2-5, with TRBD2 matching 10 bases. CDR3 size: 17 residues. Trimming removed 0 bases from V and 3 bases from J; junction bases left unmatched: 7. Germline V gene lookup returns CDR1 LGHDT and CDR2 YNNKEL (reference sequence). CDR3: CASSQDKLAGVKETQYF. The CDR3 DNA reads TGTGCCAGCAGCCAAGATAAGCTAGCGGGAGTAAAAGAGACCCAGTACTTC.

This clone was counted between two and nine times. This chain links TRBV5-3 with TRBJ2-7; 10 nucleotides align to TRBD1. TRBV5-3 is known as an ORF, though its function is uncertain. The CDR3 length is 17 residues. Germline trimming cut 5 bases from V and 1 base from J; bases unmatched to any gene: 12. In DNA, the CDR3 is TGTGCCAGAAGTGAGGGACAGGGGTCCATGAGATCCTACGAGCAGTACGTC. Protein: CARSEGQGSMRSYEQYV.

The chain has TRBV18 and TRBJ2-7; D call uncertain. The V gene's germline CDR1 is KGHSH and CDR2 LQKENI. The V end lost 2 bases, the J end lost 3 bases, and 8 bases lay between the germline ends. The CDR3 runs to 13 residues. In DNA form, the CDR3 reads TGTGCCAGCTCACCAAGTAGTAGCTACGAGCAGTACTTC. It translates to CASSPSSSYEQYF.